This TCR beta chain was recovered during a study of early T cells in non-severe SARS-CoV-2 infection. As for the study in general: Chains were not paired, and sequencing was done on bulk RNA from unsorted whole blood.

This clonotype was observed many times. As yet, its antigen is unknown. Findings and caveats of the study: VDJdb matching skewed toward anti-spike CD8 responses, missing private and CD4 specificities.

The length of the CDR3 is 12 residues. The ends were cut back, 6 bases at V and 8 bases at J, with 16 bases in the middle. Germline-derived CDR1 and CDR2 are SQVTM and ANQGSEA. Individual cDNA molecules carried attached unique molecular identifiers. TCRdb passed the 5' RACE reads through MiXCR, listing each CDR3 protein once. The profile covers tens of thousands of distinct CDR3 sequences, with 10% appearing a single time and 8.5% to 9.5% taken by the ten largest. The sample was whole blood. The source is an adult who was a healthcare worker with PCR-confirmed SARS-CoV-2 infection or an uninfected control (not recorded which). The J gene is TRBJ1-1, the V gene TRBV29-1, with D unclear. The CDR3 DNA reads as TGCAGCGTCCACCTGGAGACGGACGAAGCTTTCTTT. It encodes CSVHLETDEAFF.